This section outlines one TCR beta chain sequence together with its context. This entry is derived from a study of blood T cell repertoires in COVID-19. The wider study: Cohort 3 donors counted as recovered after two negative PCRs, clearance, or resolved symptoms.

Libraries were prepared by immunoSEQ multiplex PCR; TCRdb keeps only in-frame clonotypes and omits some of them. There are 350,000 to 450,000 clones in the sample; more than 75% occur only once, and roughly 2% lies in the top ten. The CDR3 loop spans 16 amino acids. From germline, CDR1 is SGHNT and CDR2 YENEEA. Trimming cost V 5 bases and J 4 bases; bases outside gene matches: 5. Clinical histories supplied by participants themselves formed the basis of cohort assignment. What was sequenced was PBMCs or T cells enriched from blood (not recorded which). The sequence derives from a man aged 40-55 years in a cohort exposed to, infected with or recovered from COVID-19 (not recorded which). The chain joins TRBV11-3 to TRBJ2-1; 13 nucleotides agree with TRBD2. CDR3 nucleotide sequence: TGTGCCAGCAGCCCAGGGACTAGCGGGAAGTACAATGAGCAGTTCTTC. Its protein is CASSPGTSGKYNEQFF.